This T cell receptor beta chain emerged from a study of blood T cell repertoires in COVID-19 (dated by TCRdb to the early 2020s). About the full investigation: Samples from collaborators originated in the United States, Italy and Spain and spanned both the acute and convalescent phases of COVID-19. The repertoires were released in a freely available public database meant as a resource for research on the immune response to SARS-CoV-2. The material from the prospective study consisted of cDNA or gDNA derived from T cells, B-cell-depleted T cells, or PBMCs. The sample metadata nearly always contained a de-identified subject ID, COVID-19 status, age in years and sex. The samples were drawn from the first 160 participants of the ongoing ImmuneRACE study and from over 950 subjects provided by 6 global collaborators. Where HLA class I and class II types were available, the types were taken from metadata supplied by the sample provider, not from assay-based typing. Subjects who had been exposed to COVID-19, were actively infected with it, or had recovered from it provided the deeply sampled blood TCRbeta repertoires that made up the dataset.

TCRbeta CDR3 regions were amplified from genomic DNA by means of the immunoSEQ Assay, a bias-controlled multiplex PCR. The source study handled its data this way. The number of nucleated cells in each sample was estimated by amplification of reference gene primers within the assay. To quantify the absolute abundance of each unique TCRbeta CDR3 rearrangement, sequence reads were collapsed and filtered. For each sample, productive Simpson clonality was calculated as the square root of Simpson's diversity index across productive rearrangements. TCRdb's version of the immuneACCESS table is confined to in-frame rearrangements and falls short of the full clone set. An unresolved V gene accounts for under half of the shortfall where checked; the remainder is of unknown origin. That table is the source of V, J and clone size, and D and trimming were worked out from the DNA. In this sample the table shows hundreds of thousands of clones, 89% of which occur a single time. The ten most abundant clones make up around 2.8% of the sample.

From the cysteine up to the phenylalanine, the CDR3 has a length of 18 residues. The read is trimmed to its CDR3 DNA, 54 bases read in frame from base 1. CDR1 and CDR2 (SGHAT, FQNNGV) derive from the germline V gene. Here V drops 5 bases and J drops 5 bases, and the junction holds 16 bases not matched to any gene. The investigation overall reported the following: How much clinical and demographic metadata was included differed by source and by participant, and the metadata was provided uncurated.

As for this clone: Its antigen has not been determined. Per-nucleotide qualities are absent, and no much larger clonotype sits a single base away.

One collaborating source in Seattle enrolled patients while the patients were actively infected and followed the patients over time throughout the course of disease. The collaborating institutions used their own protocols to collect whole blood in K2EDTA tubes. For TCRbeta analysis, collaborators shipped samples as frozen whole blood, isolated PBMCs, or DNA extracted from either of those sample types. This clonotype originated in a woman in her thirties with COVID-19, enrolled during active disease. The source material was peripheral blood. Recombination joined TRBV11-2 with TRBJ2-5, with 11 middle bases fitting TRBD2. This receptor carries the CDR3 CASSPRGHTSGSRETQYF. The DNA sequence is given as TGTGCCAGCAGCCCGCGGGGACACACTAGCGGGAGCCGGGAGACCCAGTACTTC.